Presented here are 27 T cell receptor beta chains from one specimen sequenced in a study of cytomegalovirus exposure and HLA in healthy donors. Amplification used 60 Vbeta primers and 13 Jbeta primers. The repertoire was sequenced with immunoSEQ multiplex PCR; TCRdb's copy has only in-frame clones and lacks some. The table has 200,000 to 250,000 clones, about 75% seen once. Sequencing was done on a sample of PBMCs. These receptors all stem from a woman in her twenties or thirties in good health and CMV-seronegative.

J is TRBJ2-5 and V is TRBV2; D not resolved. The CDR3 runs to 14 residues. The V gene's germline CDR1 is SNHLY and CDR2 FYNNEI. V lost 3 bases and J lost 5, with 13 bases in between. CDR3 sequence: CASSETPAPETQYF. In DNA form, the CDR3 reads TGTGCCAGCAGTGAGACACCCGCCCCCGAGACCCAGTACTTC.

This sequence joins TRBV9 and TRBJ2-3; 9 bases align to TRBD1. The V and J ends lost 3 bases and 6 bases, in that order; junction bases with no gene match: 8. The CDR3 length is 15 residues. Germline V gene sequence: CDR1 SGDLS, CDR2 YYNGEE. This CDR3 is CASSAGTGFGDTQYF. For the CDR3, the DNA is TGTGCCAGCAGCGCCGGGACAGGGTTTGGGGATACGCAGTATTTT.

This chain connects TRBV5-6 to TRBJ2-7; D is unclear. The CDR3 runs to 12 residues. V was cut by 0 bases and J by 5 bases, with 6 bases left in between. Looked up from germline, CDR1 is SGHDT and CDR2 is YYEEEE. The CDR3 DNA reads TGTGCCAGCAGCTTGGCCAACAACGAGCAGTACTTC. Amino acids: CASSLANNEQYF.

The V and J genes are TRBV30 and TRBJ1-2; perhaps TRBD1 as D (6 bases). The CDR3 totals 16 residues. The V and J ends lost 0 bases and 6 bases respectively, with 20 bases between them. The germline V gene encodes CDR1 GTSNPN and CDR2 SVGIG (reference sequence). CDR3 in amino acids: CAWSVSPAAGANGYTF. The CDR3 nucleotides read TGTGCCTGGAGTGTATCTCCTGCGGCAGGGGCAAATGGCTACACCTTC.

This chain uses TRBV6-5 with TRBJ1-2; no reliable D call. V lost 4 bases to trimming and J lost 7 bases, with 16 bases between them. The CDR3 has 14 residues. The germline CDR1 and CDR2 sequences are MNHEY and SVGAGI. This CDR3 reads CASSFLSSGSGYTF. CDR3 nucleotides: TGTGCCAGCAGTTTCCTCTCGTCGGGGAGTGGCTACACCTTC.

This clone has just one count. The chain carries TRBV11-3 and TRBJ1-1; D not resolved. The germline gives CDR1 SGHNT, CDR2 YENEEA. V was cut by 3 bases and J by 1 base, with 9 bases left in between. This CDR3 is built from 14 residues. CDR3 residues: CASSFGLANTEAFF. CDR3 nucleotides: TGTGCCAGCAGCTTCGGGTTGGCGAACACTGAAGCTTTCTTT.

The chain joins TRBV6-5 to TRBJ1-2, with 9 positions matching TRBD1. The V segment lost 5 bases and the J segment 7 bases; nucleotides outside the gene matches: 2. The CDR3 spans 12 residues. Germline values: CDR1 MNHEY, CDR2 SVGAGI. CDR3 amino acids: CASSKTGGGYTF. The CDR3 nucleotides read TGTGCCAGCAGTAAGACAGGGGGTGGCTACACCTTC.

The chain joins TRBV19 to TRBJ2-7; maybe TRBD1 (7 bases). The V and J ends lost 9 bases and 6 bases respectively, with 12 bases between them. This CDR3 has 11 residues. Germline V gene sequence: CDR1 LNHDA, CDR2 SQIVND (reference sequence). The CDR3 DNA sequence: TGTGCCAGCGGCAGGGGGGTCGAGCAGTACTTC. It yields the protein CASGRGVEQYF.

The CDR3 coding sequence is TGTGCCAGCAGCTTACGTAGGACAGGGGTTAATCAGCCCCAGCATTTT. Its translation is CASSLRRTGVNQPQHF. The chain is built from TRBV5-6 and TRBJ1-5, with 9 nucleotides matching TRBD1. This CDR3 contains 16 residues. CDR1 and CDR2 (germline): SGHDT, YYEEEE. V was clipped by 2 bases and J by 4 bases; unmatched bases: 7. Supplemented by reference TRBV5-6 and TRBJ1-5, the full variable domain reads DAGVTQSPTHLIKTRGQQVTLRCSPKSGHDTVSWYQQALGQGPQFIFQYYEEEERQRGNFPDRFSGHQFPNYSSELNVNALLLGDSALYLCASSLRRTGVNQPQHFGDGTRLSIL.

This clone was seen just once. The rearrangement joins TRBV7-9 to TRBJ1-2, with D possibly being TRBD1 (6 bases). The CDR3 totals 14 residues. Germline CDR1 and CDR2: SEHNR and FQNEAQ (reference sequence). V was clipped by 2 bases and J by 2 bases, with 9 bases between them. CDR3: CASSLIGGNYGYTF. CDR3 nucleotide sequence: TGTGCCAGCAGCTTAATAGGGGGAAACTATGGCTACACCTTC.

On this clone: Within the sample, other DNA sequences also encode this same CDR3. The chain uses TRBV7-3 and TRBJ2-6, with TRBD1 matching over 7 bases. Unmatched junction bases numbered 10, after V lost 8 bases and J lost 0 bases. CDR3 length equals 17 residues. The germline gives CDR1 SGHTA, CDR2 FQGTGA. DNA of the CDR3: TGTGCCAGCTCCCGGGGACAGAGCAGCTCTGGGGCCAACGTCCTGACTTTC. Translation gives CASSRGQSSSGANVLTF. Variable domain in full (rest from reference TRBV7-3 and TRBJ2-6): GAGVSQTPSNKVTEKGKYVELRCDPISGHTALYWYRQSLGQGPEFLIYFQGTGAADDSGLPNDRFFAVRPEGSVSTLKIQRTERGDSAVYLCASSRGQSSSGANVLTFGAGSRLTVL.

The count of this clone is one. This rearrangement joins TRBV5-6 to TRBJ2-2, with no clear D. The CDR3 extends over 13 amino acids. CDR1 SGHDT and CDR2 YYEEEE come from the germline V gene. V lost 2 bases, J lost 6 bases, and 8 bases lay in between. The CDR3 reads CASSFIRSGELFF. DNA for the CDR3: TGTGCCAGCAGCTTTATCAGGTCCGGGGAGCTGTTTTTT.

The chain joins TRBV4-1 to TRBJ2-1, with TRBD1 matching 8 bases. V gave up 4 bases and J gave up 4 bases; unmatched junction bases: 12. This CDR3 comprises 17 residues. Germline values: CDR1 MGHRA, CDR2 YSYEKL. CDR3 residues: CASSLVSRDRRYNEQFF. Written as DNA, the CDR3 is TGCGCCAGCAGCCTAGTGTCCCGGGACAGGCGTTACAATGAGCAGTTCTTC.

A remark on this clone: The germline gene is not matched at one end of the junction; a read error may be the cause. The chain recombines TRBV30 with TRBJ1-4; 10 nucleotides align to TRBD1. CDR3 length equals 14 residues. CDR1 GTSNPN and CDR2 SVGIG come from the germline V gene (reference sequence). The DNA for the CDR3 is TGTGACTGGAGCCCGGGACAGGGGAATGAAAAACTGTTTTTT. Its translation: CDWSPGQGNEKLFF.

J is TRBJ2-1 and V is TRBV5-1; 12 bases line up with TRBD2. The junction had 3 bases not matched to a gene; V was cut back by 0 bases and J by 2 bases. Germline V lookup: CDR1 SGHRS, CDR2 YFSETQ. The CDR3 contains 17 residues. For the CDR3, the DNA is TGCGCCAGCAGCTTGGTGTCTAGCGGGAGGGCCTACAATGAGCAGTTCTTC. This gives the protein CASSLVSSGRAYNEQFF.

This clone has just a few counts. This sequence joins TRBV9 and TRBJ2-5, with D hard to call. The CDR3 is 14 amino acids. CDR1 and CDR2 (germline): SGDLS, YYNGEE. Between the trimmed V and J ends, which lost 6 bases and 2 bases, there was a span of 14 bases. The CDR3 sequence is CASNMGIPQETQYF. CDR3 DNA: TGTGCCAGCAATATGGGCATACCTCAAGAGACCCAGTACTTC.

This chain joins TRBV27 and TRBJ1-2; TRBD1 agrees at 7 bases. The CDR3 consists of 13 residues. V shed 5 bases, J shed 7 bases, and the junction held 7 bases outside the gene matches. Per the germline V gene, CDR1 is MNHEY and CDR2 is SMNVEV (reference sequence). CDR3 bases: TGTGCCAGCAGTCCGACAGGGTGGAGTGGCTACACCTTC. Translation: CASSPTGWSGYTF.

V gene TRBV19 combines with J gene TRBJ1-4, with unresolved D. Per germline, CDR1 LNHDA and CDR2 SQIVND (reference sequence). Between the trimmed V and J ends, which lost 7 bases and 8 bases, there was a span of 17 bases. The CDR3 runs 14 residues. CDR3 nucleotide sequence: TGTGCCAGTACCCCGATTGAGGGCAACGAAAAACTGTTTTTT. Protein sequence: CASTPIEGNEKLFF. The full variable domain, completed using reference TRBV19 and TRBJ1-4, is DGGITQSPKYLFRKEGQNVTLSCEQNLNHDAMYWYRQDPGQGLRLIYYSQIVNDFQKGDIAEGYSVSREKKESFPLTVTSAQKNPTAFYLCASTPIEGNEKLFFGSGTQLSVL.

The chain couples TRBV11-3 to TRBJ2-5, with TRBD2 matching 7 bases. The germline gives CDR1 SGHNT, CDR2 YENEEA. The CDR3 is 16 amino acids. V lost 6 bases, J lost 1 base, and 11 bases stayed unmatched. The CDR3 sequence is CASRRPGGGAQETQYF. The DNA of the CDR3 is TGTGCCAGCAGACGCCCGGGAGGCGGGGCCCAAGAGACCCAGTACTTC.

V gene TRBV21-1 combines with J gene TRBJ1-4; the table's D call TRBD1 went unverified against the DNA. TRBV21-1 is a pseudogene locus. CDR3 length: 16 residues. CDR3 amino acids: CASSTQTGTGDEKLFF. CDR3 DNA: TGTGCCAGCAGCACCCAAACCGGGACAGGGGATGAAAAACTGTTTTTT.

The chain links TRBV2 to TRBJ1-6; the D is unclear. This CDR3 comprises 13 residues. The germline V gene encodes CDR1 SNHLY and CDR2 FYNNEI. V was shortened by 7 bases and J by 8 bases, with 12 bases between the two germline ends. CDR3 DNA sequence: TGTGCCAGCAATCCTTTTCGGGATTCACCCCTCCACTTT. Its protein product is CASNPFRDSPLHF.

This chain uses TRBV2 with TRBJ1-4, with D hard to call. The CDR3 spans 13 residues. Germline CDR1 and CDR2: SNHLY and FYNNEI. V shed 2 bases and J shed 8 bases, with 9 bases lying between them. CDR3 residues: CASSEKSGEKLFF. CDR3 coding DNA: TGTGCCAGCAGTGAAAAGTCAGGCGAAAAACTGTTTTTT.

This clone was detected a few times. This chain uses TRBV18 with TRBJ1-1; 9 positions match TRBD1. CDR3 length: 14 amino acids. The V gene end was trimmed by 5 bases and the J gene end by 4 bases; junction bases not matched to a gene: 5. Germline V gene lookup returns CDR1 KGHSH and CDR2 LQKENI. This CDR3 reads CASSSQGAATEAFF. CDR3 bases: TGTGCCAGCTCATCACAGGGGGCAGCCACTGAAGCTTTCTTT.

The chain has TRBV6-1 and TRBJ1-5, with D possibly matching TRBD1 (6 bases). Trimming removed 6 bases from V and 0 bases from J, with 12 bases in between. Germline V lookup: CDR1 MNHNS, CDR2 SASEGT. This CDR3 is 15 amino acids long. CDR3 coding DNA: TGTGCCAGCAGCAGGGGCTCCTATAGCAATCAGCCCCAGCATTTT. Translated: CASSRGSYSNQPQHF.

The rearrangement joins TRBV29-1 to TRBJ1-2, with TRBD1 identical over 9 bases. This CDR3 spans 13 amino acids. Germline lookup yields CDR1 SQVTM and CDR2 ANQGSEA. J lost 7 bases, V lost 5 bases, and 8 bases had no gene match. CDR3 sequence: CSVYNTGGSGYTF. The DNA for the CDR3 is TGCAGCGTTTATAATACAGGGGGCTCTGGCTACACCTTC.

The chain carries TRBV18 and TRBJ2-1; unclear D gene. This CDR3 comprises 13 residues. V was clipped by 5 bases and J by 8 bases, with 13 bases between them. The germline V gene encodes CDR1 KGHSH and CDR2 LQKENI. The CDR3 DNA reads TGTGCCAGCTCAACCAGCCTAGGCGATGAGCAGTTCTTC. This gives the protein CASSTSLGDEQFF.

This rearrangement joins TRBV11-3 to TRBJ2-1; D gene uncertain. The CDR3 runs 13 residues. The V gene lost 5 bases and the J gene lost 5 bases, with 10 bases spanning the gap. Germline CDR1 and CDR2: SGHNT and YENEEA. The CDR3 DNA is TGTGCCAGCAGCCAAGATCAGAACAATGAGCAGTTCTTC. Translated, it gives CASSQDQNNEQFF.